The rows below give T cell receptor beta chains drawn from one sample of a study of early T cells in non-severe SARS-CoV-2 infection. TCRdb redid the calling of the 5' RACE reads with MiXCR, one entry per CDR3 protein. Of about 62,000 distinct CDR3 sequences listed, approximately 10% were seen once; the top ten hold 1.2%. Sequenced material: whole blood. The receptors were sampled from an adult who was a healthcare worker with PCR-confirmed SARS-CoV-2 infection or an uninfected control (not recorded which). Both conserved end residues are part of each CDR3. D genes are given only for firm matches. Where a row states a size, it is once, few, many or the class of an expanded clone; other rows omit it.

>NA|NA|TRBJ2-5|TRBV12-3/TRBV12-4
TGTGCCAGCAGTTCAAGTTCGACCCAGTACTTC
CASSSSSTQYF
>few|NA|TRBJ2-3|TRBV7-3
TGTGCCAGCAGCACCACAGGAGGTGGAGATACGCAGTATTTT
CASSTTGGGDTQYF
>few|TRBD1|TRBJ2-2|TRBV5-1
TGCGCCAGCAGCACCACCGGGACAGGGGGCATTACCGGGGAGCTGTTTTTT
CASSTTGTGGITGELFF
>many|NA|TRBJ2-3|TRBV12-3/TRBV12-4
TGTGCCAGCAGTCCAGGGGGCACAGATACGCAGTATTTT
CASSPGGTDTQYF
>NA|TRBD1|TRBJ1-4|TRBV7-3
TGTGCCACGCCATCTGACAGGGGACAAACTAATGAAAAACTGTTTTTT
CATPSDRGQTNEKLFF
>NA|NA|TRBJ2-3|TRBV3-1
TGTGCCAGCAGCCATATAGATACGCAGTATTTT
CASSHIDTQYF
>NA|TRBD1|TRBJ1-4|TRBV4-2
TGTGCCAGCAGCTCGCGACAGGGGATTAATGAAAAACTGTTTTTT
CASSSRQGINEKLFF
>NA|TRBD1|TRBJ2-2|TRBV6-6
TGTGCCAGCAGTTACAGGGGGCGGCCCGGGGAGCTGTTTTTT
CASSYRGRPGELFF
>few|TRBD2|TRBJ2-3|TRBV7-8
TGTGCCAGCAGCCCATCCCGGACTAGCGGAGATATAAGGGATACGCAGTATTTT
CASSPSRTSGDIRDTQYF
>few|NA|TRBJ1-2|TRBV20-1
TGCAGTGCTAGTACTAGTGGCTACACCTTC
CSASTSGYTF
>NA|TRBD1|TRBJ1-1|TRBV30
TGTGCCTGGAAAAACAGGGGCAAGATTGAAGCTTTCTTT
CAWKNRGKIEAFF
>many|NA|TRBJ1-2|TRBV6-2/TRBV6-3
TGTGCCAGCACCCCAAGGGGGTACTATGGCTACACCTTC
CASTPRGYYGYTF
>few|NA|TRBJ2-3|TRBV7-8
TGTGCCAGCAGCTCCGGGGAGGGCACAGATACGCAGTATTTT
CASSSGEGTDTQYF
>many|NA|TRBJ1-6|TRBV20-1
TGCAGTGCTTCCAGAGGGGCGGGGGACCAGGATTCACCCCTCCACTTT
CSASRGAGDQDSPLHF
>few|TRBD1|TRBJ1-5|TRBV2
TGTGCCAGCAGGCCGGGGACAGTTAGCAATCAGCCCCAGCATTTT
CASRPGTVSNQPQHF
>many|NA|TRBJ1-1|TRBV14
TGTGCCAGCAGCCAAATAATCAACACTGAAGCTTTCTTT
CASSQIINTEAFF
>NA|NA|TRBJ1-1|TRBV12-3/TRBV12-4
TGTGCCAGCAGTTCTGAGCCATTCATGAACACTGAAGCTTTCTTT
CASSSEPFMNTEAFF
>many|TRBD1|TRBJ1-5|TRBV4-1
TGCGCCAGCAGCCCAGACAGGGATCAGCCCCAGCATTTT
CASSPDRDQPQHF
>few|TRBD2|TRBJ2-5|TRBV19
TGTGCCAGTAGTATAGGTGGCGGGGGGGGCCAAGAGACCCAGTACTTC
CASSIGGGGGQETQYF
>NA|NA|TRBJ2-3|TRBV7-2
TGTGCCAGCAGCCCGGAGGCCAGGGGCTGGGATACGCAGTATTTT
CASSPEARGWDTQYF
>NA|NA|TRBJ2-2|TRBV6-2/TRBV6-3
TGTGCCAGCAGACGGACGGCGAACACCGGGGAGCTGTTTTTT
CASRRTANTGELFF
>few|NA|TRBJ1-2|TRBV6-6
TGTGCCAGCAGTCACGGCGGGGACTTTAACTATGGCTACACCTTC
CASSHGGDFNYGYTF
>many|TRBD1|TRBJ2-1|TRBV7-9
TGTGCCAGCAGCTTTGAGACAGGGGGCAATGAGCAGTTCTTC
CASSFETGGNEQFF
>NA|NA|TRBJ2-2|TRBV19
TGTGCCTCTGAACCTACCACCGGGGAGCTGTTTTTT
CASEPTTGELFF
>once|NA|TRBJ2-5|TRBV29-1
TGCAGCGTTGAAGATTTTGGGGTTGCGGTAGAGACCCAGTACTTC
CSVEDFGVAVETQYF
>few|TRBD1|TRBJ2-5|TRBV2
TGTGCCAGAGGGGACAGGGTACCACAAGAGACCCAGTACTTC
CARGDRVPQETQYF
>NA|NA|TRBJ1-1|TRBV20-1
TGCAGTGCCAAAGGAAGCGGTAAGGTGGGGGCGAACACTGAAGCTTTCTTT
CSAKGSGKVGANTEAFF